This T cell receptor (beta chain) originates from a study of Graves' ophthalmopathy and Graves' hyperthyroidism. About the research overall: Prior to any treatment, peripheral blood was collected at the time of initial diagnosis.

Certain patients were not enrolled. These were patients with other autoimmune diseases, uncontrolled infections, pregnancy or lactation. This CDR3 is 14 amino acids long. The V end was cut by 6 bases, the J end by 3 bases, with 15 bases between. RNA transcripts were the template, and TCR beta CDR3 regions were amplified from them. HTBI primers were used in a first-round RT-PCR, which preceded a second-round multiplex PCR. TCRdb re-called the multiplex PCR reads with MiXCR, one entry per CDR3 protein. Here the sample spans about 400,000 distinct CDR3 sequences, 15% being singletons. To note about this clonotype: What it binds is not known.

Study-wide points: Distinction of ophthalmopathy from stable hyperthyroidism by a 13-signature model reached over 85% sensitivity and roughly 81% specificity. Ophthalmopathy progression predictions by the model showed roughly 77% specificity and 70.59% sensitivity.

V is TRBV12-3 or TRBV12-4 and J is TRBJ2-7, with D possibly being TRBD2 (6 bases). The sequence derives from a young woman with stable Graves' hyperthyroidism. The sequenced material came from peripheral blood. This CDR3 is CASSGGRRNYEQYF. The CDR3 region has the DNA TGTGCCAGCAGCGGGGGACGGAGAAACTACGAGCAGTACTTC.